One and the same sample provided the 8 T cell receptor beta chains below, sequenced in a study of blood T cell repertoires in COVID-19. The repertoire was sequenced with immunoSEQ multiplex PCR; TCRdb's copy has only in-frame clones and lacks some. The sample lists more than 85,000 clones; 80% were seen once. Sequenced input: peripheral blood. The source of these receptors is a human donor in a cohort sampled during active or convalescent COVID-19.

V and J are TRBV3-1 (or the pseudogene TRBV3-2) and TRBJ1-4; maybe TRBD1 (5 bases). Germline V gene sequence: CDR1 LGHDT, CDR2 YNNKEL (reference sequence). The CDR3 runs 12 residues. Trimming pared 8 bases from V and 13 bases from J, leaving 17 bases between. CDR3 amino acids: CASADGTFRLFF. The CDR3 region has the DNA TGTGCCAGCGCGGACGGGACTTTTAGACTGTTTTTT.

With regard to this clone: The same CDR3 is also encoded by other DNA sequences in this sample. The gene calls are TRBV11-2 and TRBJ2-5, with 9 nucleotides matching TRBD1. Germline V gives CDR1 SGHAT, CDR2 FQNNGV. This CDR3 is built from 15 residues. The junction had 7 bases not matched to a gene; V was cut back by 5 bases and J by 3 bases. For the CDR3, the DNA is TGTGCCAGCAGCCCTGGGGGACAGGGTGAAGAGACCCAGTACTTC. Translation: CASSPGGQGEETQYF.

The V call is TRBV14, the J call TRBJ2-1, with no clear D. Trimming took off 1 base at V and 6 bases at J, with 10 bases between the two ends. Germline values: CDR1 SGHDN, CDR2 FVKESK. The CDR3 totals 14 residues. The DNA of the CDR3 is TGTGCCAGCAGCCAAGCGCAGTGGTCCAATGAGCAGTTCTTC. Amino acids: CASSQAQWSNEQFF. Filled out from reference TRBV14 and TRBJ2-1, the complete variable domain reads EAGVTQFPSHSVIEKGQTVTLRCDPISGHDNLYWYRRVMGKEIKFLLHFVKESKQDESGMPNNRFLAERTGGTYSTLKVQPAELEDSGVYFCASSQAQWSNEQFFGPGTRLTVL.

The chain recombines TRBV7-8 with TRBJ2-7; 10 bases match TRBD1. The V gene's germline CDR1 is SGHVS and CDR2 FQNEAQ. The CDR3 sequence is 15 residues long. The J segment lost 5 bases and the V segment lost 8 bases, leaving 12 bases of the junction unmatched. CDR3 coding DNA: TGTGCCAGCGGCCAACCGGGACAGGGGACCAACGAGCAGTACTTC. Its protein is CASGQPGQGTNEQYF.

The gene calls are TRBV2 and TRBJ1-2, with D unclear. V shed 7 bases and J shed 4 bases, with 16 bases lying between them. This CDR3 contains 14 residues. Germline assignment: CDR1 SNHLY and CDR2 FYNNEI. The CDR3 is CASNPGSSSYGYTF. The CDR3 nucleotides are TGTGCCAGCAACCCCGGGAGCAGCAGCTATGGCTACACCTTC.

The V and J genes are TRBV19 and TRBJ1-1; the D gene is possibly TRBD1 (6 bases). The CDR3 consists of 16 residues. Germline lookup yields CDR1 LNHDA and CDR2 SQIVND (reference sequence). V was cut by 3 bases and J by 3 bases, with 17 bases left in between. CDR3 coding DNA: TGTGCCAGTAGTATCACCAGGGGAAGTTCGGACACTGAAGCTTTCTTT. As protein: CASSITRGSSDTEAFF.

The chain couples TRBV5-6 to TRBJ2-6; 8 positions match TRBD1. J gave up 1 base and V 3 bases, and 12 bases lay outside the gene matches. The CDR3 is 19 residues long. The germline CDR1 and CDR2 sequences are SGHDT and YYEEEE. Here the CDR3 reads CASSWDRQRSISGANVLTF. Here the CDR3 DNA reads TGTGCCAGCAGCTGGGACAGGCAGCGTTCTATTTCTGGGGCCAACGTCCTGACTTTC.

This chain links TRBV6-2 or TRBV6-3 with TRBJ1-5; no reliable D call. The germline V gene has CDR1 MNHEY and CDR2 SVGEGT. This CDR3 spans 16 amino acids. Trimming stripped 6 bases from V and 0 bases from J, with 15 bases between. CDR3 loop: CASSREATVSNQPQHF. CDR3 nucleotide sequence: TGTGCCAGCAGCCGCGAAGCGACGGTTAGCAATCAGCCCCAGCATTTT.